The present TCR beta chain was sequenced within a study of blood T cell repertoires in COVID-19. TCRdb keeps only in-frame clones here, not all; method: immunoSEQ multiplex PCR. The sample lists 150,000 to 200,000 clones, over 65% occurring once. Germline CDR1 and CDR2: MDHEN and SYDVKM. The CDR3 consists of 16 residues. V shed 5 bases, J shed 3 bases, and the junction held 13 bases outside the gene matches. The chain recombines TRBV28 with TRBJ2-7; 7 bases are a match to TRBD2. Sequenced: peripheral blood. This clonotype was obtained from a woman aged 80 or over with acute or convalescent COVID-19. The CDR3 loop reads CASSPPRSRGVYEQYF. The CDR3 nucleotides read TGTGCCAGCAGTCCCCCCCGTTCCCGGGGGGTCTACGAGCAGTACTTC.